A single sample is the source of the 16 T cell receptor beta chains below, sequenced in a study of T cell repertoires in cytomegalovirus infection. MiXCR was run by TCRdb on the reads, yielding one entry per CDR3 protein. Of about 740,000 distinct CDR3 sequences listed, approximately 34% are singletons. The sequenced sample was PBMCs. These receptors all stem from a human donor in good health (CMV status not recorded). Some clones in this sample may be carry-over from other donors' samples.

The chain couples TRBV10-3 to TRBJ2-1; perhaps TRBD2 as D (6 bases). There are 21 residues in the CDR3. CDR1 is ENHRY, CDR2 SYGVKD, per germline. Deletions cut 0 bases from V and 5 bases from J, with 29 bases between. The CDR3 spells CAISESPDKPGSLAVNNEQFF. The CDR3 nucleotides read TGTGCCATCAGTGAGTCCCCTGACAAGCCGGGATCACTAGCAGTGAACAATGAGCAGTTCTTC.

This clonotype is a singleton in its sample. The chain carries TRBV7-8 and TRBJ1-5; 8 bases fit TRBD1. The CDR3 loop spans 15 amino acids. The germline V gene has CDR1 SGHVS and CDR2 FQNEAQ. V gave up 5 bases and J gave up 2 bases; unmatched junction bases: 5. The CDR3 bases are TGTGCCAGCAGCGTAACAGGGGGTCGCAATCAGCCCCAGCATTTT. It translates to CASSVTGGRNQPQHF.

The gene calls are TRBV5-1 and TRBJ2-1, with 9 bases that match TRBD1. The V and J ends lost 0 bases and 6 bases, in that order; junction bases with no gene match: 4. The CDR3 runs to 15 residues. CDR1 is SGHRS and CDR2 is YFSETQ in the germline V gene. This CDR3 reads CASSLGTGVPNEQFF. The CDR3 coding sequence is TGCGCCAGCAGCTTGGGGACAGGGGTTCCCAATGAGCAGTTCTTC.

In this sample, this clonotype turned up many times. The chain couples TRBV7-2 to TRBJ2-5, with 9 positions matching TRBD2. Germline loops: CDR1 SGHTA, CDR2 FQGNSA. The CDR3 loop spans 14 amino acids. Losses at the gene ends were 3 bases for V and 4 bases for J; bases not matched to a gene: 3. Here the CDR3 DNA reads TGTGCCAGCAGCTTCCGGCGGGGGGGAGAGACCCAGTACTTC. Amino acid sequence: CASSFRRGGETQYF.

Ten or more counts support this clonotype. The chain is built from TRBV7-9 and TRBJ1-1; maybe TRBD1 (5 bases). V was clipped by 0 bases and J by 0 bases, with 14 bases between them. This CDR3 has 17 amino acids. Germline V gene lookup returns CDR1 SEHNR and CDR2 FQNEAQ (reference sequence). The CDR3 coding sequence is TGTGCCAGCAGCTTAGCAACCGGGACCCGTATGAACACTGAAGCTTTCTTT. This encodes CASSLATGTRMNTEAFF.

The rearrangement uses TRBV6-2 or TRBV6-3 and TRBJ2-5; D is unclear. The V end lost 5 bases, the J end lost 5 bases, and 9 bases lay between the germline ends. This CDR3 comprises 12 residues. Germline V gives CDR1 MNHEY, CDR2 SVGEGT. The CDR3 coding sequence is TGTGCCAGCAGTCCTTTCGGGGAGACCCAGTACTTC. Protein sequence: CASSPFGETQYF.

In DNA form, the CDR3 reads TGTGCCAGCAGCGTAGCACTAGCGGGGGGAGGTGACACCGGGGAGCTGTTTTTT. Protein product: CASSVALAGGGDTGELFF. The chain has TRBV9 and TRBJ2-2; 12 positions agree with TRBD2. V lost 0 bases to trimming and J lost 3 bases; unmatched junction nucleotides: 6. The CDR3 is 18 residues long. Per the germline V gene, CDR1 is SGDLS and CDR2 is YYNGEE. The entire variable domain, with the rest obtained from reference TRBV9 and TRBJ2-2, is as follows: DSGVTQTPKHLITATGQRVTLRCSPRSGDLSVYWYQQSLDQGLQFLIQYYNGEERAKGNILERFSAQQFPDLHSELNLSSLELGDSALYFCASSVALAGGGDTGELFFGEGSRLTVL.

This clonotype has only a few counts. The chain couples TRBV5-1 to TRBJ2-1, with D maybe TRBD1 (5 bases). V was cut by 2 bases and J by 7 bases, with 13 bases left in between. The CDR3 is 14 residues long. Germline V gene lookup returns CDR1 SGHRS and CDR2 YFSETQ. The DNA for the CDR3 is TGCGCCAGCAGCTTCGGCAGGGAAAGAAATGAGCAGTTCTTC. Its protein product is CASSFGRERNEQFF.

This chain connects TRBV28 to TRBJ2-1, with 9 bases fitting TRBD1. Judging by the DNA end, TRBJ2-7 fits better; the J call may be wrong. Per germline, CDR1 MDHEN and CDR2 SYDVKM. CDR3 length: 15 amino acids. The CDR3 DNA reads TGTGCCAGCAGTCGGGACAGGGAAAGAAACAATGAGCAGTACTTC. Amino acids: CASSRDRERNNEQYF.

This clonotype has a handful of counts. This chain links TRBV7-8 with TRBJ1-3; D not certain. CDR3 size: 16 residues. Germline loops: CDR1 SGHVS, CDR2 FQNEAQ. Trimming shortened V by 2 bases and J by 9 bases, and 20 bases separated the two germline ends. The DNA for the CDR3 is TGTGCCAGCAGCTTAAAGGGCGGCAGGTCCTCTCCCACCATATATTTT. It encodes CASSLKGGRSSPTIYF.

This clonotype was found many times. The chain couples TRBV10-3 to TRBJ2-6; D might be TRBD1 or TRBD2, each matching 6 bases. The CDR3 runs to 17 residues. Trimming shortened V by 7 bases and J by 0 bases, and 16 bases separated the two germline ends. Germline V gene lookup returns CDR1 ENHRY and CDR2 SYGVKD. The CDR3 DNA reads as TGTGCCATCATGGGAAAGGGGGGAAGCTCTGGGGCCAACGTCCTGACTTTC. Translated, it gives CAIMGKGGSSGANVLTF.

This clonotype showed up just once. This may arise from a read error, as a much more abundant clone is one base away. This sequence joins TRBV11-3 and TRBJ1-1; TRBD1 might be the D (6 bases). Germline V gene lookup returns CDR1 SGHNT and CDR2 YENEEA. V lost 7 bases, J lost 3 bases, and 15 bases lay in between. This CDR3 region has 14 residues. CDR3: CASILRGGDTEAFF. The CDR3 DNA follows: TGTGCCAGCATCCTCAGGGGCGGGGACACTGAAGCTTTCTTT.

The chain recombines TRBV7-6 with TRBJ2-2; D gene unclear. Per the germline V gene, CDR1 is SGHVS and CDR2 is FNYEAQ. Between the trimmed V and J ends, which lost 5 bases and 0 bases, there was a span of 7 bases. The length of the CDR3 is 14 residues. CDR3 bases: TGTGCCAGCAGCACAGACTCGAACACCGGGGAGCTGTTTTTT. It translates to CASSTDSNTGELFF.

This clonotype was seen at least ten times. The genes are TRBV7-2 and TRBJ1-5; perhaps TRBD1 as D (6 bases). V lost 6 bases and J lost 2, with 17 bases in between. Germline assignment: CDR1 SGHTA and CDR2 FQGNSA. CDR3 length equals 16 residues. CDR3 bases: TGTGCCAGCAGTCCGGGGGGCGCGGGTGGCAATCAGCCCCAGCATTTT. This encodes CASSPGGAGGNQPQHF.

A few counts support this clonotype. The V gene is TRBV7-6, the J gene TRBJ2-7; possible D gene TRBD1, 6 bases. The CDR3 is 12 amino acids. The V gene lost 5 bases and the J gene lost 6 bases, with 11 bases spanning the gap. CDR1 and CDR2 (germline): SGHVS, FNYEAQ. The CDR3 is CASSPTGSEQYF. The CDR3 nucleotides are TGTGCCAGCAGCCCCACAGGGTCCGAGCAGTACTTC.

This clonotype was observed a handful of times. This sequence joins TRBV20-1 and TRBJ2-4; no definite D call. Germline loops: CDR1 DFQATT, CDR2 SNEGSKA (reference sequence). Trimming took 0 bases from V and 6 from J, leaving 12 bases between them. The CDR3 contains 14 residues. The CDR3 nucleotides read TGCAGTGCTAGAGACAATAAGGGTGGAAACATTCAGTACTTC. This gives the protein CSARDNKGGNIQYF.